A single T cell receptor beta chain is shown here with its context. This specimen belongs to a study of stem cell transplantation in POMP-related autoinflammatory disease. Assay: immunoSEQ multiplex PCR; the TCRdb copy retains only in-frame clones and omits some. The profile shows tens of thousands of clones, around 90% of them singletons. This receptor was obtained from a human patient with POMP-related autoinflammation and immune dysregulation (PRAID). The graft donor may have given rise to some T cells. This specimen consisted of CD4+ T cells from PBMCs, obtained after stem cell transplantation.

CDR3 DNA sequence: TGTGCCAGCAGCCAGGGCCTACCAGGGGCCAACGTCCTGACTTTC. Protein product: CASSQGLPGANVLTF. V is TRBV7-6 and J is TRBJ2-6; D is possibly TRBD1 (5 bases). V lost 5 bases to trimming and J lost 4 bases, with 12 bases between them. Germline CDR1 and CDR2: SGHVS and FNYEAQ. This CDR3 has 15 amino acids.